The entry that follows covers one TCR beta chain sequence. The antigen remains unidentified. These data originate in a study of T-cell reconstitution after alpha-beta-depleted transplantation in children. Overall study findings and caveats: The origin of high day-60 TCRbeta diversity in some patients lay in surviving recipient T cells and thymic progenitors. Reportedly, only several hundred clones from non-depleted graft cells drove alpha-beta T-cell counts at about two months. Newly made T cells mostly supplied T-cell counts and diversity one year after transplant.

Germline V gene data show CDR1 as SQVTM and CDR2 as ANQGSEA. CDR3 length: 12 amino acids. V was clipped by 1 base and J by 5 bases, with 6 bases between them. The TCRbeta library incorporated unique molecular identifiers. TCRdb redid the calling of the PCR reads with MiXCR, one entry per CDR3 protein. The data hold more than 400,000 distinct CDR3 sequences, with approximately 42% observed a single time. Specimen: PBMCs, collected before TCRalphabeta/CD19-depleted stem cell transplant. V usage is TRBV29-1 and J usage is TRBJ2-1; D is perhaps TRBD2 (5 bases). This TCR was recovered from a girl aged 2-10 years with aplastic anemia, due to receive a stem cell transplant. CDR3 protein: CSVEGTDNEQFF. DNA of the CDR3: TGCAGCGTTGAAGGGACTGACAATGAGCAGTTCTTC.